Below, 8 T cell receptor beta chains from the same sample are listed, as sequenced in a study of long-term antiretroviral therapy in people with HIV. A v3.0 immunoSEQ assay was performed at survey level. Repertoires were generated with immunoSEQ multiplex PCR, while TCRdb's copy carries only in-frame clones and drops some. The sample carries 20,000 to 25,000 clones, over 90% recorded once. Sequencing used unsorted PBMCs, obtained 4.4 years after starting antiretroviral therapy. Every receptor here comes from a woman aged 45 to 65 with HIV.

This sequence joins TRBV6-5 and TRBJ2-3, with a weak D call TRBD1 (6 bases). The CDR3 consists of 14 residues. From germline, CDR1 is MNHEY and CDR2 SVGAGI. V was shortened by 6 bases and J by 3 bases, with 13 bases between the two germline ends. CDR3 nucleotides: TGTGCCAGCAGGCCTCCGGGGACAACAGATACGCAGTATTTT. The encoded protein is CASRPPGTTDTQYF.

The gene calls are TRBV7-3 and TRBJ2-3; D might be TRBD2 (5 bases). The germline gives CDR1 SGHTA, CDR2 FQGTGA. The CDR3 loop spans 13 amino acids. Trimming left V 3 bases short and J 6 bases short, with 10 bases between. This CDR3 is CASSFPGVDTQYF. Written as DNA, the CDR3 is TGTGCCAGCAGCTTCCCCGGGGTTGATACGCAGTATTTT.

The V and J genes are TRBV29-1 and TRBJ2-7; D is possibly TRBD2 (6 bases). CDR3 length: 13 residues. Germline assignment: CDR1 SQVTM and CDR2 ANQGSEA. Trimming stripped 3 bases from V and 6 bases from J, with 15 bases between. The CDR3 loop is CSVDEEGVGEQYF. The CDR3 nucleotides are TGCAGCGTTGATGAGGAGGGAGTCGGCGAGCAGTACTTC.

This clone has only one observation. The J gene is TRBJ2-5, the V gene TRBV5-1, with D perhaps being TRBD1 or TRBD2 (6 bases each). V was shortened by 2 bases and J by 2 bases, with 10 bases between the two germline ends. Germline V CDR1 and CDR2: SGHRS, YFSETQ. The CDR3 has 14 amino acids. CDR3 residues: CASSFGGPQETQYF. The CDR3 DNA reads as TGCGCCAGCAGCTTCGGGGGCCCACAAGAGACCCAGTACTTC.

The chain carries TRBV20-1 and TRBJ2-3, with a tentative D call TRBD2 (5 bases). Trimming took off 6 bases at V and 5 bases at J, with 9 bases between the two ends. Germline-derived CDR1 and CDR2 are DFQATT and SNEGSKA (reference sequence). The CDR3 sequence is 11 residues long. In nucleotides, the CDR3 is TGCAGTGCCCACCGGGGAGATACGCAGTATTTT. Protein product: CSAHRGDTQYF.

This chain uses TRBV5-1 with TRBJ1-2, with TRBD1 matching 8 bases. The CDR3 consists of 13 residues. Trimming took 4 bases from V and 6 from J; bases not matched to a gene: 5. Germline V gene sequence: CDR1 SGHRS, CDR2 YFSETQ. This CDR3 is CASSLPGGDGYTF. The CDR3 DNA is TGCGCCAGCAGCCTCCCAGGGGGCGATGGCTACACCTTC.

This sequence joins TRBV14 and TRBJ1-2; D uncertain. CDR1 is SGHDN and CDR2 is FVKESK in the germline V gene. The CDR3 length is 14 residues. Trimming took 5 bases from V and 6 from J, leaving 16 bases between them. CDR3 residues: CASSSYGRADGYTF. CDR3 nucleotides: TGTGCCAGCAGCTCTTACGGACGTGCGGATGGCTACACCTTC.

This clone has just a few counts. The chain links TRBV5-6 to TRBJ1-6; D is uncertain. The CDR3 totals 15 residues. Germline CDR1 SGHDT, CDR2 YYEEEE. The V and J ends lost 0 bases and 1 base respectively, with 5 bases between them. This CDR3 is CASSLAGSYNSPLHF. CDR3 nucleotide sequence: TGTGCCAGCAGCTTGGCTGGATCCTATAATTCACCCCTCCACTTT.